Below, one TCR beta chain is given with its context. CDR1 DFQATT and CDR2 SNEGSKA come from the germline V gene (reference sequence). There are 11 residues in the CDR3. The data derive from a study of shared clonotypes between healthy human individuals. This table comes from immunoSEQ multiplex PCR, and its TCRdb copy is limited to in-frame clones, with some not included. The data show about 490,000 clones, about 82% seen once. Sequencing used PBMCs. The V and J genes are TRBV20-1 and TRBJ2-1, with D maybe TRBD2 (6 bases). The receptor was derived from a woman in her thirties or forties in good health. Some clones in this sample may be carry-over from other donors' samples. DNA for the CDR3: TGCGGGTTTCTAGCGACCAATGAGCAGTTCTTC. This sequence encodes CGFLATNEQFF.